The 19 T cell receptor beta chains reported below all come from one sample, sequenced in a study of T cell responses to AZD1222 COVID-19 vaccine. Sequenced by immunoSEQ multiplex PCR; TCRdb stores in-frame clones only, minus some. The sample has about 130,000 clones; about 89% are singletons. This sample comprised peripheral blood, obtained on day 0 of AZD1222 vaccination. Receptor source: an adult in good health.

The chain is built from TRBV11-2 and TRBJ2-7, with 7 bases aligning to TRBD1. Germline CDR1 is SGHAT and CDR2 is FQNNGV. The CDR3 spans 16 residues. V lost 3 bases and J lost 3; bases outside the gene matches: 11. The CDR3 loop reads CASSFGHNYRGYEQYF. The CDR3 DNA reads TGTGCCAGCAGCTTCGGTCATAATTACAGGGGCTACGAGCAGTACTTC.

This clone was counted only a few times. The chain combines TRBV6-5 with TRBJ1-2, with D possibly TRBD1 on 5 matching bases. V shed 6 bases and J shed 4 bases, with 12 bases lying between them. Per germline, CDR1 MNHEY and CDR2 SVGAGI. The CDR3 runs 13 residues. The CDR3 region has the DNA TGTGCCAGCAGGATCGGGACCATCTATGGCTACACCTTC. This gives the protein CASRIGTIYGYTF.

The rearrangement uses TRBV5-1 and TRBJ2-4, with TRBD2 matching over 13 bases. The CDR3 has 15 amino acids. The V gene's germline CDR1 is SGHRS and CDR2 YFSETQ. V dropped 3 bases and J dropped 8; count of bases not matched to a gene: 5. The CDR3 spells CASSSLAGGLDIQYF. The CDR3 DNA reads TGCGCCAGCAGCTCACTAGCGGGGGGGCTGGACATTCAGTACTTC.

This chain's CDR3 is CASSSGQGPNQPQHF. The CDR3 bases are TGTGCCAGCAGTTCTGGACAGGGCCCCAATCAGCCCCAGCATTTT. This chain joins TRBV6-5 and TRBJ1-5; 8 nucleotides agree with TRBD1. Looked up from germline, CDR1 is MNHEY and CDR2 is SVGAGI. V dropped 4 bases and J dropped 3; count of bases not matched to a gene: 5. The CDR3 contains 15 residues.

CDR3 in amino acids: CASSRTGANYGYTF. The CDR3 DNA follows: TGCGCCAGCAGCCGCACAGGGGCCAACTATGGCTACACCTTC. The V gene is TRBV4-1, the J gene TRBJ1-2, with 7 bases identical to TRBD1. Trimming took 4 bases from V and 2 from J; bases not matched to a gene: 4. Germline CDR1 reads MGHRA; CDR2 reads YSYEKL. This CDR3 comprises 14 residues.

The genes are TRBV5-1 and TRBJ1-4; 7 nucleotides match TRBD1. J gave up 8 bases and V 2 bases, and 12 bases lay outside the gene matches. From germline, CDR1 is SGHRS and CDR2 YFSETQ. CDR3 length: 16 residues. The CDR3 protein is CASSLNPGTVSEKLFF. The CDR3, as DNA: TGCGCCAGCAGCTTAAACCCCGGGACAGTGAGCGAAAAACTGTTTTTT. Full variable domain (remainder filled in from reference TRBV5-1 and TRBJ1-4): KAGVTQTPRYLIKTRGQQVTLSCSPISGHRSVSWYQQTPGQGLQFLFEYFSETQRNKGNFPGRFSGRQFSNSRSEMNVSTLELGDSALYLCASSLNPGTVSEKLFFGSGTQLSVL.

V usage is TRBV10-3 and J usage is TRBJ2-7; D is perhaps TRBD2 (6 bases). Trimming cost V 6 bases and J 5 bases, with 17 bases left between them. Germline values: CDR1 ENHRY, CDR2 SYGVKD. The CDR3 has 14 amino acids. CDR3 DNA: TGTGCCATCAGGGCACTAGCATCGTCGGACGAGCAGTACTTC. Protein product: CAIRALASSDEQYF.

The chain recombines TRBV7-9 with TRBJ1-2; 7 bases agree with TRBD1. Trimming took 6 bases from V and 4 from J; bases not matched to a gene: 5. The CDR3 spans 13 residues. Germline CDR1 reads SEHNR; CDR2 reads FQNEAQ (reference sequence). The CDR3 reads CASSFSGGYGYTF. CDR3 in DNA: TGTGCCAGCAGTTTTTCAGGGGGCTATGGCTACACCTTC.

J is TRBJ2-2 and V is TRBV2, with 7 bases identical to TRBD1. Per germline, CDR1 SNHLY and CDR2 FYNNEI. CDR3 size: 13 residues. With V trimmed by 9 bases and J by 5 bases, 6 bases remained unmatched. The CDR3 region is CASRQGSTGELFF. DNA for the CDR3: TGTGCCAGTAGACAGGGTAGTACCGGGGAGCTGTTTTTT. Full variable domain (remainder filled in from reference TRBV2 and TRBJ2-2): EPEVTQTPSHQVTQMGQEVILRCVPISNHLYFYWYRQILGQKVEFLVSFYNNEISEKSEIFDDQFSVERPDGSNFTLKIRSTKLEDSAMYFCASRQGSTGELFFGEGSRLTVL.

The rearrangement uses TRBV7-2 and TRBJ2-5; possibly TRBD1 for D (5 bases). The germline gives CDR1 SGHTA, CDR2 FQGNSA. The CDR3 runs 13 residues. Between the trimmed V and J ends, which lost 6 bases and 0 bases, there was a span of 8 bases. CDR3 coding DNA: TGTGCCAGCAGACGACAGTACCAAGAGACCCAGTACTTC. Protein sequence: CASRRQYQETQYF.

This clone was recorded only once. The V gene is TRBV5-4, the J gene TRBJ2-5; 9 nucleotides line up with TRBD1. The CDR3 sequence is 15 residues long. Trimming cost V 3 bases and J 5 bases; bases outside gene matches: 8. The germline V gene encodes CDR1 SGHNT and CDR2 YYREEE (reference sequence). CDR3 sequence reads: CASSSGTGQRETQYF. In DNA, the CDR3 is TGTGCCAGCAGCTCTGGGACAGGGCAGCGGGAGACCCAGTACTTC.

The gene calls are TRBV28 and TRBJ1-1; perhaps TRBD1 as D (6 bases). V dropped 5 bases and J dropped 6 bases, with 10 bases sitting between them. The CDR3 is made up of 12 amino acids. Germline V lookup: CDR1 MDHEN, CDR2 SYDVKM. The DNA of the CDR3 is TGTGCCAGCAGTCTATACAGGGCTGAAGCTTTCTTT. As protein: CASSLYRAEAFF.

The chain links TRBV27 to TRBJ2-1; D might be TRBD2 (5 bases). Trimming removed 5 bases from V and 5 bases from J, with 13 bases in between. The CDR3 sequence is 14 residues long. The germline gives CDR1 MNHEY, CDR2 SMNVEV (reference sequence). The CDR3 protein is CASSPRGENNEQFF. For the CDR3, the DNA is TGTGCCAGCAGTCCACGGGGAGAGAACAATGAGCAGTTCTTC.

The chain employs TRBV30 and TRBJ1-2, with a tentative D call TRBD1 (6 bases). The germline V and J ends were trimmed by 0 bases and 7 bases, with 9 bases remaining between them. The germline V gene has CDR1 GTSNPN and CDR2 SVGIG (reference sequence). The CDR3 covers 12 residues. The CDR3 loop is CAWSVAGAGYTF. The CDR3 DNA reads as TGTGCCTGGAGTGTAGCGGGGGCTGGCTACACCTTC.

The chain uses TRBV11-2 and TRBJ1-3; possible D gene TRBD1, 6 bases. Trimming stripped 4 bases from V and 1 base from J, with 20 bases between. This CDR3 spans 18 amino acids. The V gene's germline CDR1 is SGHAT and CDR2 FQNNGV. The CDR3 region is CASSSRGVRSWSGNTIYF. CDR3 nucleotide sequence: TGTGCCAGCAGCTCTAGGGGGGTGAGGTCTTGGTCTGGAAACACCATATATTTT.

This sequence joins TRBV19 and TRBJ1-2; the match to TRBD1 covers 9 bases. Germline trimming cut 0 bases from V and 8 bases from J; bases unmatched to any gene: 7. Looked up from germline, CDR1 is LNHDA and CDR2 is SQIVND (reference sequence). The CDR3 contains 15 residues. CDR3 bases: TGTGCCAGTAGTATAGATCTCCCGGGACAGGGAGGCTACACCTTC. The encoded protein is CASSIDLPGQGGYTF.

This clone occurred once. CDR3 region: CASSPDRGRTEAFF. CDR3 sequence (DNA): TGTGCCAGCAGCCCGGACAGGGGGAGGACTGAAGCTTTCTTT. J is TRBJ1-1 and V is TRBV5-4; 10 nucleotides agree with TRBD1. Germline V CDR1 and CDR2: SGHNT, YYREEE (reference sequence). The CDR3 runs 14 residues. The ends lost 4 bases at V and 5 bases at J; junction bases unmatched: 5.

The chain recombines TRBV19 with TRBJ1-2, with D hard to call. V was cut by 5 bases and J by 0 bases, with 16 bases left in between. The germline V gene has CDR1 LNHDA and CDR2 SQIVND (reference sequence). The CDR3 sequence is 16 residues long. CDR3 amino acids: CASSDWASSANYGYTF. The CDR3 DNA follows: TGTGCCAGTAGTGATTGGGCCTCTTCCGCTAACTATGGCTACACCTTC.

The rearrangement links TRBV12-3 or TRBV12-4 to TRBJ2-3; a possible D gene is TRBD1 (5 bases). The CDR3 has 12 residues. V shed 5 bases and J shed 10 bases, with 13 bases lying between them. The CDR3 sequence: CASSPQGVPQYF. In nucleotides, the CDR3 is TGTGCCAGCAGTCCTCAGGGTGTTCCGCAGTATTTT.